These T cell receptor beta chains were read from a single sample in a study of monozygotic twins with inflammatory bowel disease. TCRdb re-called the 5' RACE reads and catalogs CDR3 proteins one per entry, DNA excluded. This table lists 210,000 or so distinct CDR3 sequences. Material for sequencing was blood. These receptors were collected from a human donor with ulcerative colitis or Crohn's disease, or a healthy co-twin of an affected twin (not recorded which). Both conserved end residues are part of each CDR3.

j_gene | v_gene | CDR3aa
TRBJ2-1 | TRBV12-3/TRBV12-4 | CASSSARKQVVKDNEQFF
TRBJ2-7 | TRBV7-9 | CASSLEAVSSYEQYF
TRBJ1-5 | TRBV15 | CATSSSHGNRPQHF
TRBJ2-3 | TRBV5-1 | CASSPGQGAGGTQYF
TRBJ1-1 | TRBV28 | CASSGAKGRTEAFF
TRBJ2-3 | TRBV20-1 | CSASLDILADTQYF
TRBJ1-1 | TRBV7-7 | CASSLARGQGTLMNTEAFF
TRBJ2-7 | TRBV12-3/TRBV12-4 | CASILSGTGYEQYF
TRBJ2-5 | TRBV20-1 | CSAPTGIGETQYF
TRBJ2-1 | TRBV20-1 | CSASPRGVAYNEQFF
TRBJ1-1 | TRBV29-1 | CSVSENTEAFF
TRBJ2-6 | TRBV19 | CASSTPRGAGANVLTF
TRBJ1-1 | TRBV18 | CASFQQGRANTEAFF
TRBJ2-4 | TRBV18 | CASSPRLAGDLLGEYF
TRBJ2-7 | TRBV20-1 | CSASAGLESIRSYEQYF
TRBJ1-6 | TRBV6-6 | CASSQYNSALHF
TRBJ1-5 | TRBV12-3/TRBV12-4 | CASRVGNQPQHF